One sample yielded the 18 T cell receptor beta chains listed below, sequenced in a study of CD8+ T cells in alopecia areata. As the sequencing template, cDNA was produced by extracting RNA and reverse transcribing it. TCRdb's copy holds only in-frame clones and misses some; the assay was immunoSEQ multiplex PCR. The sample records around 100,000 clones, around 60% being singletons. Sample treatment: oral pan-JAK inhibitor, 5-10 mg twice daily. The sample in question was CD8+ T cells sorted from blood, obtained at approximately week 60, from a patient treated with tofacitinib. The origin of the receptors is a human donor with alopecia areata.

This chain connects TRBV7-2 to TRBJ2-7; D may correspond to TRBD1 or TRBD2 (6 bases each). V lost 7 bases and J lost 2, with 15 bases in between. This CDR3 is 14 amino acids long. Per germline, CDR1 SGHTA and CDR2 FQGNSA. CDR3 nucleotides: TGTGCCAGCATGGAAGGGGGGACACCCTACGAGCAGTACTTC. Translation gives CASMEGGTPYEQYF.

This clone was recorded a few times. The rearrangement joins TRBV5-4 to TRBJ2-3; the D gene is possibly TRBD2 (7 bases). The germline V and J ends were trimmed by 4 bases and 0 bases, with 12 bases remaining between them. CDR1 and CDR2 (germline): SGHNT, YYREEE (reference sequence). The CDR3 is 15 amino acids. CDR3 protein: CASSPGGISTDTQYF. CDR3 nucleotides: TGTGCCAGCAGCCCGGGGGGCATCAGCACAGATACGCAGTATTTT.

V and J are TRBV5-1 and TRBJ1-2; 7 bases match TRBD1. CDR1 is SGHRS, CDR2 YFSETQ, per germline. V dropped 0 bases and J dropped 6; count of bases not matched to a gene: 2. CDR3 length: 13 residues. In nucleotides, the CDR3 is TGCGCCAGCAGCTTGGGACAGGGTCATGGCTACACCTTC. It encodes CASSLGQGHGYTF.

This rearrangement joins TRBV9 to TRBJ2-3; D possibly corresponds to TRBD2 (6 bases). The CDR3 spans 12 residues. The V end was cut by 4 bases, the J end by 5 bases, with 8 bases between. Germline CDR1 SGDLS, CDR2 YYNGEE. CDR3 sequence: CASSLGGDTQYF. The CDR3 bases are TGTGCCAGCAGCCTGGGGGGAGATACGCAGTATTTT. Drawing the rest from reference TRBV9 and TRBJ2-3, the complete variable domain is DSGVTQTPKHLITATGQRVTLRCSPRSGDLSVYWYQQSLDQGLQFLIQYYNGEERAKGNILERFSAQQFPDLHSELNLSSLELGDSALYFCASSLGGDTQYFGPGTRLTVL.

J is TRBJ1-5 and V is TRBV30; D is unclear. The germline gives CDR1 GTSNPN, CDR2 SVGIG (reference sequence). The CDR3 sequence is 12 residues long. Trimming removed 2 bases from V and 3 bases from J, with 5 bases in between. The chain's CDR3 is CAWSLDNQPQHF. In nucleotides, the CDR3 is TGTGCCTGGAGTTTAGACAATCAGCCCCAGCATTTT.

Turning to this clone: Other DNA sequences in this specimen translate into the identical CDR3. V usage is TRBV5-6 and J usage is TRBJ1-1, with no clear D. The CDR3 is 12 amino acids. With 7 bases removed from V and 4 bases from J, the gap between germline ends came to 11 bases. Germline-derived CDR1 and CDR2 are SGHDT and YYEEEE. Here the CDR3 DNA reads TGTGCCAGCTCTTGGGGTCGCACTGAAGCTTTCTTT. It yields the protein CASSWGRTEAFF.

The chain recombines TRBV4-2 with TRBJ2-7; weak D call: TRBD1 (7 bases). The CDR3 runs 16 residues. Germline V CDR1 and CDR2: LGHNA, YNFKEQ. The V gene lost 0 bases and the J gene lost 3 bases, with 15 bases spanning the gap. The CDR3 here is CASSQDPAGGGYEQYF. The CDR3, as DNA: TGTGCCAGCAGCCAAGATCCGGCAGGGGGAGGCTACGAGCAGTACTTC.

V is TRBV7-9 and J is TRBJ1-1; D call uncertain. Germline lookup yields CDR1 SEHNR and CDR2 FQNEAQ (reference sequence). This CDR3 contains 14 residues. Trimming pared 2 bases from V and 5 bases from J, leaving 12 bases between. CDR3 protein: CASSLIARRTEAFF. CDR3 DNA sequence: TGTGCCAGCAGCTTAATCGCCCGTAGGACTGAAGCTTTCTTT.

This chain links TRBV19 with TRBJ1-2; 9 bases are shared with TRBD1. This CDR3 region has 13 residues. Germline V gives CDR1 LNHDA, CDR2 SQIVND (reference sequence). V lost 5 bases to trimming and J lost 8 bases; unmatched junction nucleotides: 6. The CDR3 loop reads CASSWDRENGYTF. In nucleotides, the CDR3 is TGTGCCAGTAGTTGGGACAGGGAGAACGGCTACACCTTC.

The chain uses TRBV6-5 and TRBJ1-2, with D tentatively TRBD1 (5 bases). Germline CDR1 and CDR2: MNHEY and SVGAGI. The CDR3 length is 13 residues. V gave up 8 bases and J gave up 2 bases, with 12 bases separating them. CDR3: CASWEGVNYGYTF. For the CDR3, the DNA is TGTGCCAGCTGGGAAGGGGTGAACTATGGCTACACCTTC.

This chain uses TRBV12-2 with TRBJ1-1; the DNA was not used to check the table's D call, TRBD1. TRBV12-2 constitutes a pseudogene. This CDR3 is 14 amino acids long. The CDR3 DNA reads as TGTGCCAGCAGCGATGGACAGAAGAACACTGAAGCTTTCTTT. Protein product: CASSDGQKNTEAFF.

The CDR3 loop is CASSPAVGTRGEFF. The CDR3 DNA reads TGTGCCAGCAGCCCAGCGGTGGGGACTAGGGGGGAGTTCTTC. V is TRBV9 and J is TRBJ2-1; 8 positions agree with TRBD2. The CDR3 is made up of 14 amino acids. With V trimmed by 4 bases and J by 14 bases, 14 bases remained unmatched. Germline lookup yields CDR1 SGDLS and CDR2 YYNGEE.

The rearrangement uses TRBV7-9 and TRBJ1-1; D is perhaps TRBD1 (5 bases). The V end lost 5 bases, the J end lost 5 bases, and 9 bases lay between the germline ends. CDR1 is SEHNR, CDR2 FQNEAQ, per germline (reference sequence). The CDR3 totals 12 residues. CDR3 sequence: CASSRDRTEAFF. For the CDR3, the DNA is TGTGCCAGCAGCCGTGACAGAACTGAAGCTTTCTTT.

V and J are TRBV10-3 and TRBJ2-5; 7 bases are a match to TRBD1. The CDR3 is made up of 14 amino acids. Germline V CDR1 and CDR2: ENHRY, SYGVKD. V trimming: 3 bases; J trimming: 1 base; junction bases outside the gene matches: 2. The CDR3 coding sequence is TGTGCCATCAGTGACAGGGGGACCCAAGAGACCCAGTACTTC. Protein product: CAISDRGTQETQYF.

The chain carries TRBV11-2 and TRBJ1-2; no reliable D call. Germline CDR1 is SGHAT and CDR2 is FQNNGV. This CDR3 is 10 amino acids long. V was pared by 1 base and J by 13 bases, with 7 bases between. CDR3 in DNA: TGTGCCAGCAGCTTAGTTAGCCTCACCTTC. Encoded protein: CASSLVSLTF.

J is TRBJ2-3 and V is TRBV13; a weak D match, TRBD1 (6 bases). This CDR3 comprises 19 residues. Trimming removed 5 bases from V and 4 bases from J, with 28 bases in between. From germline, CDR1 is PRHDT and CDR2 FYEKMQ (reference sequence). In DNA form, the CDR3 reads TGTGCCAGCAGCCCTCCGCTATTGACAGGTGAATCGACGGCAGATACGCAGTATTTT. Amino acid sequence: CASSPPLLTGESTADTQYF.

The genes are TRBV2 and TRBJ2-2; the match to TRBD2 covers 8 bases. This CDR3 comprises 16 residues. Germline lookup yields CDR1 SNHLY and CDR2 FYNNEI. V shed 7 bases and J 10 bases; nucleotides not matched to a gene: 17. In DNA, the CDR3 is TGTGCCAGCACGAACTCTCTCGGGCGGGGGGCCTCGGAGCTGTTTTTT. This sequence encodes CASTNSLGRGASELFF.

Comment on this clone: The same CDR3 is also encoded by other DNA sequences in this sample. This sequence joins TRBV5-6 and TRBJ2-7, with unresolved D. This CDR3 region has 12 residues. In germline, CDR1 is SGHDT, CDR2 YYEEEE. With 0 bases removed from V and 6 bases from J, the gap between germline ends came to 7 bases. This chain's CDR3 is CASSLGKGEQYF. The CDR3 DNA follows: TGTGCCAGCAGCTTGGGGAAGGGCGAGCAGTACTTC.